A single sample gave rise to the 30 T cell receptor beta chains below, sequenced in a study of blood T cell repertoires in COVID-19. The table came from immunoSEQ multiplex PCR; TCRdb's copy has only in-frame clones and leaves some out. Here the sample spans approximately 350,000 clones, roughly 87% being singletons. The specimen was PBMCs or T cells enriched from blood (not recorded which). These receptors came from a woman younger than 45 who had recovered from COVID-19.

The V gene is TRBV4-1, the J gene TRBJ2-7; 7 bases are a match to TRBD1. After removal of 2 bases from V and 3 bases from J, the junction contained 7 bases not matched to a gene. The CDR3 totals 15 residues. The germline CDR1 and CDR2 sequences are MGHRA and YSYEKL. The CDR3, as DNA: TGCGCCAGCAGCCAATTTGAGGCAGGGGGCTACGAGCAGTACTTC. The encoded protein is CASSQFEAGGYEQYF.

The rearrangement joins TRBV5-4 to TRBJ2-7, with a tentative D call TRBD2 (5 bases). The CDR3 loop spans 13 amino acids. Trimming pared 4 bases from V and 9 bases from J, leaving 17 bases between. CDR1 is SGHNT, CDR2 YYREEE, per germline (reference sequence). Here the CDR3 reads CASSRGLTLGQYF. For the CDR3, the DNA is TGTGCCAGCAGCCGCGGGCTTACCCTCGGGCAGTACTTC.

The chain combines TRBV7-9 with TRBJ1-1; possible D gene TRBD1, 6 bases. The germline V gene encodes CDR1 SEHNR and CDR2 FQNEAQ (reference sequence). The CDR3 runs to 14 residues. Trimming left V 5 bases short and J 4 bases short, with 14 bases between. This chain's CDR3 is CASSPSQGGTEAFF. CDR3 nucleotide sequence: TGTGCCAGCAGCCCATCCCAAGGGGGCACTGAAGCTTTCTTT. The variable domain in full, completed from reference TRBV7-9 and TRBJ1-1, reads DTGVSQNPRHKITKRGQNVTFRCDPISEHNRLYWYRQTLGQGPEFLTYFQNEAQLEKSRLLSDRFSAERPKGSFSTLEIQRTEQGDSAMYLCASSPSQGGTEAFFGQGTRLTVV.

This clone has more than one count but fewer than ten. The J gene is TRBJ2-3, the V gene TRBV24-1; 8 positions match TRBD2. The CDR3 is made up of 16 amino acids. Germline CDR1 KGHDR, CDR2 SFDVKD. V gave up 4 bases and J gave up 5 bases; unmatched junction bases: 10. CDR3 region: CATSDTAGESGDTQYF. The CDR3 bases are TGTGCCACCAGTGACACAGCGGGAGAAAGTGGAGATACGCAGTATTTT.

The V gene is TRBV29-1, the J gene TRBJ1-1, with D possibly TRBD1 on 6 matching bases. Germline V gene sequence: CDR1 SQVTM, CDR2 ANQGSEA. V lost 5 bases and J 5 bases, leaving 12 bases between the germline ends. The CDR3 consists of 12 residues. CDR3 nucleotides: TGCAGCGTTCTGGGACAAGGGACTGAAGCTTTCTTT. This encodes CSVLGQGTEAFF.

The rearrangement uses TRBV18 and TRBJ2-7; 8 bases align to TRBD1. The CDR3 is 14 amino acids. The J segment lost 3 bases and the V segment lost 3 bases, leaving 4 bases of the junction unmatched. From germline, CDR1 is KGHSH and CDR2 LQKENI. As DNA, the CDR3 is TGTGCCAGCTCACCTTCGACAGGGGACTACGAGCAGTACTTC. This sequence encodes CASSPSTGDYEQYF.

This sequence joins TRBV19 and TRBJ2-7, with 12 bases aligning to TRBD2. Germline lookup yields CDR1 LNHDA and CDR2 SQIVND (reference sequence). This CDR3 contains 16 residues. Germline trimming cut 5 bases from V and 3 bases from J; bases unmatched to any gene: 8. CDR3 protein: CASSYTGTSGYYEQYF. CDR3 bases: TGTGCCAGTAGTTACACCGGGACTAGCGGGTACTACGAGCAGTACTTC.

The CDR3 DNA is TGTGCCAGCAGCATCGGGGTTGGCGGCACTGAAGCTTTCTTT. Its protein is CASSIGVGGTEAFF. The chain uses TRBV28 and TRBJ1-1; D is unclear. V lost 6 bases, J lost 4 bases, and 15 bases lay in between. Germline CDR1 and CDR2: MDHEN and SYDVKM. The CDR3 spans 14 residues.

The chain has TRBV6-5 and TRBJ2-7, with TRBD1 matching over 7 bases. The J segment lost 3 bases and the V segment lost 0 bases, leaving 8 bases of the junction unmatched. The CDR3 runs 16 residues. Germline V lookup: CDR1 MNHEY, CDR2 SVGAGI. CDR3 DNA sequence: TGTGCCAGCAGTTACTCGACAGGGCTTGGATACTACGAGCAGTACTTC. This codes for CASSYSTGLGYYEQYF.

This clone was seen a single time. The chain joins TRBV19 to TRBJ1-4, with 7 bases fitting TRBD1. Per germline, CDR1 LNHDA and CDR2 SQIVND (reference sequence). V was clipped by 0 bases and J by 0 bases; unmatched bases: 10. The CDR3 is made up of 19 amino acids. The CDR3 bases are TGTGCCAGTAGTATAGATGGAAATGAGGGGGCTGCAACTAATGAAAAACTGTTTTTT. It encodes CASSIDGNEGAATNEKLFF.

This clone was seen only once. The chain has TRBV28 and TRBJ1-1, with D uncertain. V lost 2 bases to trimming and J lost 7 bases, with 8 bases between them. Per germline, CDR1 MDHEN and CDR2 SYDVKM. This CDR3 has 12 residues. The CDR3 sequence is CASSLTWSEAFF. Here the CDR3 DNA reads TGTGCCAGCAGTTTAACATGGAGTGAAGCTTTCTTT.

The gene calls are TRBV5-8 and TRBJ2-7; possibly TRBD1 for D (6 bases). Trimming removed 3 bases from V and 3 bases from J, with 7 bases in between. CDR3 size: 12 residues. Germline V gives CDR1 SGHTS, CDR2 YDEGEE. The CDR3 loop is CASSWDNYEQYF. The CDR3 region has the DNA TGTGCCAGCAGCTGGGACAACTACGAGCAGTACTTC.

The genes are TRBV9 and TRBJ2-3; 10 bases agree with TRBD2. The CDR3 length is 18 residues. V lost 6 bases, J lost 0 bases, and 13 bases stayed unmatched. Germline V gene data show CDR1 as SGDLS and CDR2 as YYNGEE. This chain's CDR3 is CASNFLLTSGASTDTQYF. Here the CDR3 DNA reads TGTGCCAGCAACTTCCTCCTTACTAGCGGGGCTAGCACAGATACGCAGTATTTT.

CDR3 sequence reads: CASSRGQGARAEAFF. CDR3 bases: TGTGCCAGCAGTCGTGGACAGGGGGCTAGAGCTGAAGCTTTCTTT. The chain links TRBV2 to TRBJ1-1, with TRBD1 identical over 11 bases. V dropped 5 bases and J dropped 6; count of bases not matched to a gene: 8. CDR1 and CDR2 (germline): SNHLY, FYNNEI. The CDR3 length is 15 residues.

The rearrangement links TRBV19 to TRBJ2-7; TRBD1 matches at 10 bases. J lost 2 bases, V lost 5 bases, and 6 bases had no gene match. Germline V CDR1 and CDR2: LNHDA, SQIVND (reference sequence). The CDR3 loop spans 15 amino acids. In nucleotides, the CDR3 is TGTGCCAGTAGTCTACTCGGGACAGGGGCCTACGAGCAGTACTTC. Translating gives CASSLLGTGAYEQYF.

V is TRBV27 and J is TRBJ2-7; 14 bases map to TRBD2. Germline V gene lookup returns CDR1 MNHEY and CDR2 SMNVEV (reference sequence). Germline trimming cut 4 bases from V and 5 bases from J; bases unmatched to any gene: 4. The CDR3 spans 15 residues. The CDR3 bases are TGTGCCAGCAGTTCGGGACTAGCGGGAGTTAACGAGCAGTACTTC. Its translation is CASSSGLAGVNEQYF.

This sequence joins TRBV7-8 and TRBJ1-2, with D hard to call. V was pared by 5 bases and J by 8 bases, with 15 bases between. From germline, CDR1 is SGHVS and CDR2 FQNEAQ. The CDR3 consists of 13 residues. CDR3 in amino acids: CASSRERRGGYTF. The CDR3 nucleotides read TGTGCCAGCAGCCGCGAGAGGCGTGGAGGCTACACCTTC.

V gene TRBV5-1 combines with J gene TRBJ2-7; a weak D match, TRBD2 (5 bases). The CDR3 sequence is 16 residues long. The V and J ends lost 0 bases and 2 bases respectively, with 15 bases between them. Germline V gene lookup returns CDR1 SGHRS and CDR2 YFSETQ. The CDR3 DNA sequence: TGCGCCAGCAGCTTGGTTACAGCCCGAGGGACCTACGAGCAGTACTTC. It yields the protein CASSLVTARGTYEQYF.

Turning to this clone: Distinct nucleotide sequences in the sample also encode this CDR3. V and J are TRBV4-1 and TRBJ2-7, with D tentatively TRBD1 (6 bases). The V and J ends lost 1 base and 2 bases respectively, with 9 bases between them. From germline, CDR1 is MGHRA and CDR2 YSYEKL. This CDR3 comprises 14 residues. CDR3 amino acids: CASSQGQDAYEQYF. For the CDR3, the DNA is TGCGCCAGCAGCCAAGGACAGGACGCCTACGAGCAGTACTTC.

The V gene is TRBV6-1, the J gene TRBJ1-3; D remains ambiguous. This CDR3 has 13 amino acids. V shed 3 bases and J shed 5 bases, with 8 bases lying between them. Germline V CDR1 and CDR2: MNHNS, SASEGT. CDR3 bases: TGTGCCAGCAGTGACGGGGTTAGAAACACCATATATTTT. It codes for CASSDGVRNTIYF.

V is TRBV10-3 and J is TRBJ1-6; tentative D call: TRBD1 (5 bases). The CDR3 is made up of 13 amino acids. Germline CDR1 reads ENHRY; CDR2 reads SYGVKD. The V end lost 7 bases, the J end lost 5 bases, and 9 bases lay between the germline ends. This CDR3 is CAINWGDNSPLHF. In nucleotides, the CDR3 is TGTGCCATCAATTGGGGGGATAATTCACCCCTCCACTTT.

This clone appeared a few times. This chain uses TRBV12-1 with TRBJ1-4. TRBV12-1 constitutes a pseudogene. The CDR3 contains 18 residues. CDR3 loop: CASSPRDFLVATNEKLFF. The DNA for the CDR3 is TGTGCCAGCAGCCCACGGGACTTCTTAGTTGCAACTAATGAAAAACTGTTTTTT.

The CDR3 sequence: CASSPPGDSPLHF. CDR3 bases: TGTGCCAGCAGCCCCCCCGGGGATTCACCCCTCCACTTT. The chain couples TRBV7-9 to TRBJ1-6; D remains ambiguous. The germline CDR1 and CDR2 sequences are SEHNR and FQNEAQ (reference sequence). The CDR3 has 13 residues. V was trimmed by 5 bases and J by 8 bases, leaving 10 bases between them.

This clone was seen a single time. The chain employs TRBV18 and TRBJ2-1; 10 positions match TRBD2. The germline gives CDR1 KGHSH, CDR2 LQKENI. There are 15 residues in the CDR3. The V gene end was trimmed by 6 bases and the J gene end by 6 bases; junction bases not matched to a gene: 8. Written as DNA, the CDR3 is TGTGCCAGCTCTCCCGTTGCTAGCGGGAGCAATGAGCAGTTCTTC. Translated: CASSPVASGSNEQFF.

Here the CDR3 DNA reads TGTGCCACCAGCAAGGGACAAGAGGTGTGGCAGAAAAACTATGGCTACACCTTC. Protein: CATSKGQEVWQKNYGYTF. The chain recombines TRBV15 with TRBJ1-2; D may be TRBD1 (6 bases). V lost 4 bases and J 2 bases, leaving 23 bases between the germline ends. Germline CDR1 and CDR2: LNHNV and YYDKDF (reference sequence). This CDR3 has 18 amino acids.

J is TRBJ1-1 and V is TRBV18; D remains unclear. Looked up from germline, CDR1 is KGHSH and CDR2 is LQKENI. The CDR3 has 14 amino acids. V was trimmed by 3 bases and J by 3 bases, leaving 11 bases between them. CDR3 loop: CASSPGGGHTEAFF. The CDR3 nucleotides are TGTGCCAGCTCACCTGGTGGCGGCCACACTGAAGCTTTCTTT.

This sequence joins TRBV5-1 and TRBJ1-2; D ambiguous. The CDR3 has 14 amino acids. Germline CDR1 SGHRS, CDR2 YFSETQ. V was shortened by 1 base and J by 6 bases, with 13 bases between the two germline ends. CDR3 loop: CASSLTGNEDGYTF. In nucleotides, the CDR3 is TGCGCCAGCAGCTTGACGGGTAATGAGGATGGCTACACCTTC.

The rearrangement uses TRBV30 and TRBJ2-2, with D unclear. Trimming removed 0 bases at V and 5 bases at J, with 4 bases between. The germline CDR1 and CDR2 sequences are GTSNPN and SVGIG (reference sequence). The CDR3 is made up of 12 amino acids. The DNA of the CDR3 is TGTGCCTGGAGTGTACAGACCGGGGAGCTGTTTTTT. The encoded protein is CAWSVQTGELFF.

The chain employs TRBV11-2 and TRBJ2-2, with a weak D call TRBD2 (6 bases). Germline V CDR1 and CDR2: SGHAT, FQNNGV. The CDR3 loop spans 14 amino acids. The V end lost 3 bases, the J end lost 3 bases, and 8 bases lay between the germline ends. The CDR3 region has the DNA TGTGCCAGCAGCTTGCTAGCGCACACCGGGGAGCTGTTTTTT. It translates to CASSLLAHTGELFF.

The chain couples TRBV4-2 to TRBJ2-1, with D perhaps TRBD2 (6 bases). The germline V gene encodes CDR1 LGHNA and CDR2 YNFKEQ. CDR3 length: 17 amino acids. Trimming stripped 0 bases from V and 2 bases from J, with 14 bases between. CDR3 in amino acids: CASSQDVASATYNEQFF. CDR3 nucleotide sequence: TGTGCCAGCAGCCAAGATGTGGCTAGCGCAACCTACAATGAGCAGTTCTTC.